This is a list of T cell receptor beta chains from one sample in a study of blood T cell repertoires in COVID-19. Assay used: immunoSEQ multiplex PCR; TCRdb lists only in-frame clones, some missing. This sample has some 120,000 clones, with more than 70% found just once. Input material: peripheral blood. All receptors come from a woman older than 75 with COVID-19, enrolled during active disease. Each CDR3 is given with its conserved first and last residue. The D gene is left open where the match is weak. A row's size may be missing; if present it is once, few, many or a size class.

>16|TRBD2|-|TRBV24-1|TRBJ2-1
TGTGCCACCAGTGAGTCGACTAGCGGGAGTTTGGATGAGCAGTTCTTC
CATSESTSGSLDEQFF
>13|TRBD2|-|TRBV7-2|TRBJ2-7
TGTGCCAGCAGCCCCGGACTAGCGGGGGTACAGTACTTC
CASSPGLAGVQYF
>13|TRBD1|-|TRBV12-3/TRBV12-4|TRBJ1-1
TGTGCCAGCAGTCAACAGGGGAGTACTGAAGCTTTCTTT
CASSQQGSTEAFF
>15|-|-|TRBV6-5|TRBJ1-4
TGTGCCAGCAAGGACGGGGGGGCAACTAATGAAAAACTGTTTTTT
CASKDGGATNEKLFF
>13|-|-|TRBV11-1|TRBJ2-3
TGTGCCAGCAGCTTAGCACCCCAGGGTACGCAGTATTTT
CASSLAPQGTQYF
>14|-|once|TRBV28|TRBJ1-2
TGTGCCAGCGGCGGGACTCCACCGACGAGGGGCTACACCTTC
CASGGTPPTRGYTF
>12|-|-|TRBV7-9|TRBJ2-1
TGTGCCAGCAGCTTAGGAGCGCTCGAGCAGTTCTTC
CASSLGALEQFF
>14|-|-|TRBV5-5|TRBJ1-1
TGTGCCAGCAGCCGCCTCCGGGTGGACACTGAAGCTTTCTTT
CASSRLRVDTEAFF
>15|TRBD1|-|TRBV13|TRBJ2-1
TGTGCCAGCAGCCTCGGGACAGGCCTCGCGGATGAGCAGTTCTTC
CASSLGTGLADEQFF
>14|-|-|TRBV4-1|TRBJ2-7
TGCGCCAGCAGTGAGGGTGCTGTGTCCTACGAGCAGTACTTC
CASSEGAVSYEQYF
>15|TRBD1|-|TRBV5-1|TRBJ2-2
TGCGCCAGCAGCTTAGGACAGGGTTACACCGGGGAGCTGTTTTTT
CASSLGQGYTGELFF
>15|-|-|TRBV7-2|TRBJ2-3
TGTGCCAGCAGCTTAAATGCCAGGGGGGCAGATACGCAGTATTTT
CASSLNARGADTQYF
>13|TRBD1|-|TRBV10-3|TRBJ1-1
TGTGCCATCGGAGGGACAGGGGTGGCTGAAGCTTTCTTT
CAIGGTGVAEAFF
>17|TRBD2|-|TRBV4-2|TRBJ2-1
TGTGCCAGCAGCCAAGTCCCCCCTAGCGGGAGAGGAAATGAGCAGTTCTTC
CASSQVPPSGRGNEQFF
>15|-|-|TRBV25-1|TRBJ2-3
TGTGCCAGCAGTGAAATTTCTCCTAGCACAGATACGCAGTATTTT
CASSEISPSTDTQYF
>14|-|-|TRBV6-6|TRBJ2-1
TGTGCCAGCAGTCATCTAGGGGGCTACAATGAGCAGTTCTTC
CASSHLGGYNEQFF
>13|-|few|TRBV5-5|TRBJ1-2
TGTGCCAGCAGCCATCACGGGGTAGATGGCTACACCTTC
CASSHHGVDGYTF
>15|-|-|TRBV14|TRBJ2-3
TGTGCCAGCAGCTCCACCTGGCGGAGCACAGATACGCAGTATTTT
CASSSTWRSTDTQYF
>14|-|-|TRBV18|TRBJ1-1
TGTGCCAGCTCACAACAGGGCATGAACACTGAAGCTTTCTTT
CASSQQGMNTEAFF
>14|-|-|TRBV24-1|TRBJ2-3
TGTGCCACCAGGGCAGGGGCGATCACAGATACGCAGTATTTT
CATRAGAITDTQYF
>13|-|few|TRBV29-1|TRBJ1-1
TGCAGCGTAGTGACACAGGCAAACACTGAAGCTTTCTTT
CSVVTQANTEAFF
>18|-|-|TRBV4-2|TRBJ1-5
TGTGCCAGCAGCCAAGTCGTAAGCACTGACACTAGCAATCAGCCCCAGCATTTT
CASSQVVSTDTSNQPQHF
>16|TRBD2|-|TRBV9|TRBJ2-3
TGTGCCAGCAGCCCAAGAGCGGGACGGAGCACAGATACGCAGTATTTT
CASSPRAGRSTDTQYF
>14|TRBD2|-|TRBV5-6|TRBJ2-1
TGTGCCAGCAGGGGACTAGCGAACTACAATGAGCAGTTCTTC
CASRGLANYNEQFF
>14|-|few|TRBV9|TRBJ1-1
TGTGCCAGCAGCGTACAAACAGGGAACACTGAAGCTTTCTTT
CASSVQTGNTEAFF
>14|-|-|TRBV27|TRBJ2-7
TGTGCCAGCAGTTTATCTGACAACTCCTACGAGCAGTACTTC
CASSLSDNSYEQYF
>14|TRBD1|-|TRBV19|TRBJ2-5
TGTGCCAGTCGGGACAGGGGGCAACAAGAGACCCAGTACTTC
CASRDRGQQETQYF
>11|-|-|TRBV6-5|TRBJ1-4
TGTGCCAGCAGTACAGCTGAAAAACTGTTTTTT
CASSTAEKLFF